Below, 11 T cell receptor beta chains from the same sample are listed, as sequenced in a study of regulatory T cells in long-lasting Graves disease. Relying on iRepertoire HTBI primers and Arm-PCR of CDR3 regions, the team built TCR beta libraries. MiXCR was run by TCRdb on the multiplex PCR reads, yielding one entry per CDR3 protein. The table includes 700,000 or so distinct CDR3 sequences, 25% to 30% detected once. The time point: persistent/refractory GD, antithyroid drugs over 5 years with positive TRAb. PBMC-derived RNA was used for the TCR library. The sequences come from peripheral blood mononuclear cells (PBMCs), collected when the disease was refractory, from a patient treated with antithyroid drugs. These receptors were collected from a female donor with Graves disease.

V is TRBV6-1 and J is TRBJ1-2, with TRBD1 matching over 7 bases. In germline, CDR1 is MNHNS, CDR2 SASEGT. The J segment lost 6 bases and the V segment lost 6 bases, leaving 16 bases of the junction unmatched. The CDR3 is made up of 16 amino acids. The CDR3 DNA sequence: TGTGCCAGCAGACGGGGACAGACGGTGGAGGTCGATGGCTACACCTTC. Translation gives CASRRGQTVEVDGYTF.

The table lists this clonotype with a count of one. The gene calls are TRBV19 and TRBJ2-2, with TRBD2 matching over 10 bases. Trimming cost V 7 bases and J 1 base; bases outside gene matches: 3. This CDR3 contains 15 residues. From germline, CDR1 is LNHDA and CDR2 SQIVND (reference sequence). The CDR3: CASTRTSGNTGELFF. The CDR3 region has the DNA TGTGCCAGTACCAGGACTAGCGGGAACACCGGGGAGCTGTTTTTT.

The J gene is TRBJ2-7, the V gene TRBV11-2; D possibly corresponds to TRBD2 (6 bases). The germline CDR1 and CDR2 sequences are SGHAT and FQNNGV. The CDR3 extends over 15 amino acids. Trimming pared 0 bases from V and 2 bases from J, leaving 11 bases between. This CDR3 is CASSLDLGGTYEQYF. The CDR3 nucleotides are TGTGCCAGCAGCTTAGATTTGGGGGGAACCTACGAGCAGTACTTC.

This clonotype was recorded at least ten times. V usage is TRBV3-1 and J usage is TRBJ1-1; D remains unclear. Germline-derived CDR1 and CDR2 are LGHDT and YNNKEL (reference sequence). V was cut by 5 bases and J by 8 bases, with 15 bases left in between. The CDR3 sequence is 13 residues long. CDR3 sequence reads: CASSSPGGREAFF. CDR3 nucleotide sequence: TGTGCCAGCAGCTCCCCTGGCGGCCGGGAAGCTTTCTTT.

V and J are TRBV19 and TRBJ2-3; the D gene could be TRBD1 or TRBD2 (6 bases each). The CDR3 runs to 14 residues. Germline V gene lookup returns CDR1 LNHDA and CDR2 SQIVND (reference sequence). Deletions cut 3 bases from V and 4 bases from J, with 11 bases between. CDR3 in amino acids: CASSIPGEADTQYF. The CDR3 nucleotides read TGTGCCAGTAGTATTCCAGGGGAGGCAGATACGCAGTATTTT.

The V and J genes are TRBV7-6 and TRBJ2-5; tentative D call: TRBD1 (5 bases). Germline V lookup: CDR1 SGHVS, CDR2 FNYEAQ. The CDR3 is 14 amino acids. The germline V and J ends were trimmed by 5 bases and 2 bases, with 12 bases remaining between them. As DNA, the CDR3 is TGTGCCAGCAGCCTCGAGACAGTACAAGAGACCCAGTACTTC. Its translation: CASSLETVQETQYF.

The chain is built from TRBV9 and TRBJ2-7, with D hard to call. Trimming left V 3 bases short and J 2 bases short, with 6 bases between. Per the germline V gene, CDR1 is SGDLS and CDR2 is YYNGEE. The CDR3 spans 12 residues. The CDR3 here is CASSGAPYEQYF. Here the CDR3 DNA reads TGTGCCAGCAGCGGGGCCCCCTACGAGCAGTACTTC.

This clonotype was counted at least ten times. The V gene is TRBV28, the J gene TRBJ2-7; D remains unclear. The CDR3 is 12 amino acids. Trimming took 4 bases from V and 7 from J, leaving 11 bases between them. The germline CDR1 and CDR2 sequences are MDHEN and SYDVKM. The DNA of the CDR3 is TGTGCCAGCAGTTCCCCAGCATTTGAGCAGTACTTC. Translating gives CASSSPAFEQYF.

V and J are TRBV5-1 and TRBJ2-2; TRBD2 aligns across 7 bases. CDR1 is SGHRS, CDR2 YFSETQ, per germline. V gave up 4 bases and J gave up 5 bases; unmatched junction bases: 8. CDR3 length equals 15 residues. The CDR3 here is CASSASGIKTGELFF. The CDR3 coding sequence is TGCGCCAGCAGCGCCAGCGGGATTAAAACCGGGGAGCTGTTTTTT.

This clonotype was detected a few times. The chain recombines TRBV29-1 with TRBJ1-2, with a possible D match to TRBD1 (6 bases). The CDR3 loop spans 14 amino acids. The germline V and J ends were trimmed by 5 bases and 5 bases, with 18 bases remaining between them. Germline V gene lookup returns CDR1 SQVTM and CDR2 ANQGSEA. The CDR3 DNA follows: TGCAGCGTTTCTGATACAGGGAATCCATATGGCTACACCTTC. As protein: CSVSDTGNPYGYTF.

The table lists this clonotype with a count of one. The chain employs TRBV18 and TRBJ1-1, with a weak D call TRBD1 (6 bases). Trimming left V 4 bases short and J 2 bases short, with 14 bases between. Germline lookup yields CDR1 KGHSH and CDR2 LQKENI. The CDR3 has 15 amino acids. The CDR3 loop reads CASSLLRTDNTEAFF. Written as DNA, the CDR3 is TGTGCCAGCTCACTCCTTCGGACAGATAACACTGAAGCTTTCTTT. Combining the CDR3 with reference TRBV18 and TRBJ1-1 gives the whole variable domain NAGVMQNPRHLVRRRGQEARLRCSPMKGHSHVYWYRQLPEEGLKFMVYLQKENIIDESGMPKERFSAEFPKEGPSILRIQQVVRGDSAAYFCASSLLRTDNTEAFFGQGTRLTVV.